This TCR beta chain was recovered during a study of T cell responses to AZD1222 COVID-19 vaccine. The V end lost 4 bases, the J end lost 4 bases, and 4 bases lay between the germline ends. Germline loops: CDR1 SGHRS, CDR2 YFSETQ. The CDR3 loop spans 11 amino acids. Sequenced by immunoSEQ multiplex PCR; TCRdb stores in-frame clones only, minus some. In the table there are approximately 140,000 clones, about nine tenths of which are singletons. This chain links TRBV5-1 with TRBJ2-3; D is uncertain. Sequencing used peripheral blood, obtained on day 0 of AZD1222 vaccination. This sequence originates from an adult in good health. In DNA form, the CDR3 reads TGCGCCAGCAGCCTCTCAGATACGCAGTATTTT. This translates into CASSLSDTQYF.